There are many counts of the clone carrying this T cell receptor (beta chain). Trimming took 6 bases from V and 6 from J, leaving 20 bases between them. The CDR3 extends over 16 amino acids. Germline V gene data show CDR1 as MNHNS and CDR2 as SASEGT. The data originate from a study of tumor-infiltrating lymphocytes in primary liver carcinoma. Co-extraction of RNA and DNA was performed on roughly 17-32 mg of unsorted bulk tissue. Five separate regions of each tumor underwent sampling. TCR beta cDNA was reverse-transcribed from about 550 ng of total RNA. The reaction used a constant-region primer and ProtoScript II reverse transcriptase. For TCR beta, libraries were produced by three nested multiplex PCR rounds using slightly modified ARM-PCR. Forward primers for TRBV1-TRBV30 and a C-beta reverse primer served the first two PCR rounds, at about 10 cycles each. TCRdb reprocessed the multiplex PCR reads with MiXCR, giving one entry per CDR3 protein. The table records 95,000 to 150,000 distinct CDR3 sequences, roughly three fifths of them present only once.

This receptor was obtained from a woman aged 60-70 years with primary liver carcinoma and hepatitis B virus infection. Specimen: liver tumor tissue from sampling region 1. Subset given: tumor region T1, superior pole. The chain recombines TRBV6-1 with TRBJ2-2; a weak D match, TRBD2 (6 bases). CDR3 amino acids: CASRGRREMGAGELFF. CDR3 DNA sequence: TGTGCCAGCAGGGGTAGACGGGAGATGGGCGCCGGGGAGCTGTTTTTT.